This passage covers 9 T cell receptor beta chains from one sample sequenced in a study of blood T cell repertoires in COVID-19. Using immunoSEQ multiplex PCR, the repertoire was profiled, and TCRdb retains in-frame clones only, with some absent. The sample holds some 16,000 clones, nearly 90% seen once. Material for sequencing was peripheral blood. Receptors originate from an elderly man with acute or convalescent COVID-19.

The V call is TRBV11-2, the J call TRBJ1-1; no reliable D call. The CDR3 loop spans 13 amino acids. In germline, CDR1 is SGHAT, CDR2 FQNNGV. V lost 4 bases, J lost 0 bases, and 6 bases lay in between. The CDR3 nucleotides are TGTGCCAGCAGCTCCGTTCTGAACACTGAAGCTTTCTTT. This codes for CASSSVLNTEAFF.

This chain joins TRBV2 and TRBJ2-3; 7 bases line up with TRBD2. CDR3 length: 15 amino acids. V was pared by 7 bases and J by 3 bases, with 10 bases of the junction left unmatched. Per the germline V gene, CDR1 is SNHLY and CDR2 is FYNNEI. Written as DNA, the CDR3 is TGTGCCAGCACCCAAGGAGCGGGAAGAACAGATACGCAGTATTTT. Protein product: CASTQGAGRTDTQYF.

The chain combines TRBV5-6 with TRBJ2-5; 11 nucleotides agree with TRBD1. The CDR3 length is 16 residues. The ends lost 6 bases at V and 4 bases at J; junction bases unmatched: 11. Germline lookup yields CDR1 SGHDT and CDR2 YYEEEE. The CDR3 reads CASTPGQGVNGETQYF. CDR3 nucleotides: TGTGCCAGCACCCCGGGACAGGGGGTAAATGGAGAGACCCAGTACTTC. The full variable domain, its missing parts supplied by reference TRBV5-6 and TRBJ2-5, is DAGVTQSPTHLIKTRGQQVTLRCSPKSGHDTVSWYQQALGQGPQFIFQYYEEEERQRGNFPDRFSGHQFPNYSSELNVNALLLGDSALYLCASTPGQGVNGETQYFGPGTRLLVL.

The chain couples TRBV3-1 (or the pseudogene TRBV3-2) to TRBJ1-2; TRBD1 matches at 7 bases. CDR1 and CDR2 from the germline V gene are LGHDT and YNNKEL (reference sequence). The CDR3 is made up of 14 amino acids. V lost 4 bases, J lost 2 bases, and 4 bases stayed unmatched. The DNA of the CDR3 is TGTGCCAGCAGCCCCGGGACAGCAAACTATGGCTACACCTTC. Its protein is CASSPGTANYGYTF.

This clone has a handful of counts. The CDR3 reads CASSLSRLDTIYF. The CDR3 DNA is TGTGCCAGCAGTTTGTCCAGGCTGGACACCATATATTTT. The chain joins TRBV12-3 or TRBV12-4 to TRBJ1-3; D not certain. This CDR3 is built from 13 residues. V lost 3 bases and J 8 bases, leaving 11 bases between the germline ends.

The chain recombines TRBV12-5 with TRBJ1-2; no firm D call. Germline loops: CDR1 LGHNT, CDR2 FRNRAP. The V gene lost 1 base and the J gene lost 4 bases, with 7 bases spanning the gap. The CDR3 is 13 amino acids. CDR3 protein: CASGLDGLYGYTF. DNA of the CDR3: TGTGCTAGTGGTTTGGACGGTCTCTATGGCTACACCTTC.

V usage is TRBV6-5 and J usage is TRBJ1-2; TRBD1 matches 9 bases. The CDR3 extends over 14 amino acids. V gave up 6 bases and J gave up 7 bases; unmatched junction bases: 9. CDR1 MNHEY and CDR2 SVGAGI come from the germline V gene. The CDR3 loop reads CASRRTGVPSGYTF. The CDR3 DNA follows: TGTGCCAGCAGGAGGACAGGGGTTCCCAGTGGCTACACCTTC.

V is TRBV29-1 and J is TRBJ2-2, with 7 positions matching TRBD2. CDR3 length equals 15 residues. CDR1 is SQVTM, CDR2 ANQGSEA, per germline. The trim removed 4 bases at V and 0 bases at J, leaving 5 bases unmatched. The CDR3 coding sequence is TGCAGCGTTGGGTCTAGCGGCGCGAACACCGGGGAGCTGTTTTTT. Its protein is CSVGSSGANTGELFF.

The chain has TRBV9 and TRBJ1-2, with D perhaps matching TRBD1 (6 bases). Germline loops: CDR1 SGDLS, CDR2 YYNGEE. This CDR3 has 12 amino acids. V was clipped by 8 bases and J by 2 bases, with 10 bases between them. Written as DNA, the CDR3 is TGTGCCAGAGTCACAGGGAACTATGGCTACACCTTC. Amino acid sequence: CARVTGNYGYTF.